This TCR beta chain came from a study of cytomegalovirus exposure and HLA in healthy donors (dated by TCRdb to 2016 to 2017). For the wider study: An earlier analysis of roughly 610 of the donors reported 276 Gb of sequence data and roughly 120 million unique TCR beta sequences obtained from 180 million or so T cells. Using immunosequencing, the study profiled T cell repertoires from 640 or so subjects and related those repertoires to cytomegalovirus serostatus. Typing coverage differed by locus: A, B, C, DRB1 and DQB1 were typed in about 620-640 donors, DQA1 in about 510, DPA1 in approximately 610, and DPB1 in 450 to 490. An early release covering just under 650 HLA-typed donors comprised 250 to 350 gigabases of sequencing data and around 80 million unique TCR sequences. The genetic ancestry cluster associated with self-reported Caucasian donors included approximately 85% of the 350 to 500 genotyped donors. The study was designed to test whether signatures of past pathogen exposure could be identified by cataloging public T cell receptors. A handful of DR-DQ haplotypes were handled as single units for association and clustering because linkage in the cohort was strong. High-throughput TCR immunosequencing, statistical association of individual TCRs with disease status, and machine learning were combined to predict cytomegalovirus infection status. Donor age, sex, ethnicity and CMV serostatus were collected together with the repertoire data. Rather than using new phenotypic data, the later analysis identified candidate immune exposures from TCR beta sequences and from how often those sequences occurred across donors. Among some 400 genotyped donors of the cohort, an average of around 240,000 unique TCR beta nucleotide sequences were sequenced per donor, 15% to 20% of them non-productive. In an earlier analysis of 550 to 700 of the donors, high-throughput TCR beta sequencing was used to judge whether each TCR beta V gene segment behaved as functional or pseudogenic. Both class I and class II loci were covered by HLA typing, at four-digit resolution. In a later analysis, previously published TCR beta repertoires from fewer than 750 donors were re-analyzed and high-resolution HLA genotyping was added so that TCR occurrence patterns could be studied. In addition to the first cohort of roughly 670 subjects, a separate validation cohort of about 120 different subjects was used. A later genetic analysis took genome-wide SNP genotypes for about three fifths of the roughly 700 donors and used that subset as a discovery cohort. All discovery cohort repertoires had been generated using a single sequencing platform. Overall study results and their limits: The cohort was sequenced for TCR beta chains only, and without alpha or paired-chain data the features that could be detected were limited. The classifier was reported to diagnose cytomegalovirus status with high specificity and sensitivity in both the original and validation cohorts. Correlated functional status among segregating V segments might reflect linkage disequilibrium, but an unknown experimental factor could not be ruled out. Several of the top co-occurrence clusters appeared to be linked to parvovirus B19, influenza, CMV and Epstein-Barr virus, according to a later analysis. The only immune exposure information available for the cohort was CMV serostatus. A further reported finding was that TCR beta sequences accurately predicted the HLA-A and HLA-B alleles for most subjects in the first cohort. According to a later genetic analysis, donors in an Asian-associated ancestry cluster had fewer N-insertions in productive TCRs than the approximately 610-donor mean. In vitro tests confirmed that three of the cytomegalovirus-associated TCR beta chains recognize cytomegalovirus antigens. Because HLA typing was missing for some donors at each locus, association tests included only the typed subset. A cluster of highly shared sequence variants was judged likely to be a technical artifact of the sequencing pipeline. In the study, around 160 TCR beta chains were listed as associated with cytomegalovirus. When HLA alleles, especially DR and DQ, strongly co-occurred, TCR associations were difficult to assign to individual alleles. At a false discovery rate of 0.05, a later analysis linked 16,951 TCR beta sequences to specific HLA alleles. Most CMV-associated TCR beta chains appeared to be HLA-restricted in a later analysis, and the HLA associations seemed to be driven largely by CMV exposure. The presence/absence analyses assumed that sequencing depth was roughly uniform across donors, and that assumption may not be true. An earlier analysis of approximately 590 of the donors showed that most TCR beta V segments appeared in productive rearrangements either about 87% or about 30% of the time, which broadly matched IMGT annotations. Some IMGT-functional V segments, including TRBV6-2 and TRBV6-3, could not be distinguished by the 87-base-pair reads and were therefore excluded. According to the authors, the approach could potentially be generalized to other disease states and immunological phenotypes. In a later analysis, the rate of TCR association differed among HLA loci, with DRB1 alleles having the most associated TCRs and HLA-C alleles having the fewest. In a later analysis, HLA-associated TCR beta chains showed more clonal expansion and lower generation probabilities than non-associated chains that were equally common. The earlier analysis of 587 of the donors excluded roughly 17 rarely observed V segments, including chromosome 9 orphons, because counts were too low. Most TCR sequences were observed very rarely across donors, whereas some public TCRs were present in many individuals. In a later genetic analysis, a missense DCLRE1C variant was associated with V-gene and J-gene trimming of TCR beta chains, and the association was replicated in an independent cohort.

Turning to this clone: The antigen it recognizes is unknown. Base qualities are missing; no much larger clone stands one base away.

The method behind the library was the immunoSEQ multiplex PCR assay. For the multiplex PCR, a mixture combining 60 forward primers for TCR Vbeta segments and 13 reverse primers for TCR Jbeta segments was used. The CDR3 region of rearranged TCR beta genes was amplified from genomic DNA with a multiplex PCR assay. The Illumina HiSeq System was used to sequence the amplified TCR beta libraries as 87-base-pair reads. Regarding the original processing steps: A later analysis tallied 75 million to 95 million unique TCR beta chains across the 666 repertoires, and 10 million to 11 million of those chains were shared by two or more donors. To remove PCR and sequencing errors, raw reads were error-corrected and collapsed into unique sequences using a nearest-neighbor algorithm that merged closely related sequences. Alignment of CDR3 sequences to IMGT reference sequences was used to assign V, D and J gene segments. For a sequence to be retained, a match of at least six nucleotides to both a V gene segment and a J gene segment was required. Rearrangements were called productive when the CDR3 lacked stop codons and stayed in frame with V and J; all others were non-productive. Following IMGT convention, CDR3 was defined as the stretch from the second conserved V-encoded cysteine up to the conserved J-encoded phenylalanine. Sequences without an unambiguous match to a single V gene segment were excluded from the earlier analysis of approximately 600 of the donors. An earlier analysis of a few hundred of the donors classified V segments as functional when productive rearrangements were above 56.7% and as segregating when the standard deviation between donors was above 5%. A statistical classification framework was developed to diagnose cytomegalovirus status using the catalog of TCR beta chain sequences. In a later analysis, TCR nucleotide sequences were compared against IMGT/GENE-DB human TR gene sequences so that V and J genes could be assigned. A later analysis assigned CDR3 sequences and most-parsimonious VDJ recombination scenarios with the TCRdist pipeline. In a later analysis, every TCR beta chain was defined by the combination of its CDR3 amino acid sequence and its V-gene family, and reads without a unique V-gene family were dropped. As a way to deal with suspected cross-contamination and a sequencing artifact, a later analysis dropped 450 to 600 nucleotide sequences that were highly shared and had low generation probability. In a later analysis, a clonal expansion index was calculated for each public chain from normalized within-repertoire ranks of inferred template counts. Generation probabilities in a later analysis came from a VDJ recombination model fitted to out-of-frame rearrangements, and those results were checked against IGoR. In a later analysis, hypergeometric tests were used to score TCR-TCR, TCR-HLA and TCR-CMV co-occurrence, with a repertoire-size bias correction applied to TCR pairs. To estimate false discovery rates, a later analysis permuted the HLA or CMV assignments 20 times. In a later analysis, co-occurring TCRs were grouped with DBSCAN, and TCRdist sequence similarity was added when clustering was performed within HLA-allele-positive subsets. Repertoires with fewer than 30,000 or more than 120,000 public chains, plus five repertoires with anomalous nucleotide sharing, were excluded from co-occurrence clustering. TCRdb mirrors the immuneACCESS table, restricted to in-frame sequences. Some clones are absent from its copies; in checked studies, under half trace to an unresolved V gene, and the reason for the others is unknown. That table supplies the V and J calls and clone size; D and trimming were determined from the DNA. Across this sample there are 150,000 to 250,000 clones, with approximately 80% seen only once. In total, the top ten clones hold about 0.092% of the sample.

The cohort comprised hundreds of healthy bone marrow donors. At the time of sampling, every cohort member was nominally healthy, though immune exposures that went unrecorded were likely present. The donor tested CMV seronegative, placing the donor among the 350 to 400 seronegative members of the cohort. Every donor gave a peripheral blood sample, and the peripheral blood mononuclear cells from that sample were used for TCR beta sequencing. The Qiagen DNeasy Blood Extraction Kit was used to extract genomic DNA from the blood cell samples. V ends up 5 bases short and J 11 bases short, with an unmatched junction base count of 6. CDR1 and CDR2, looked up from the germline V gene, are SGHTA and FQGNSA. The CDR3 numbers 12 residues from cysteine through phenylalanine. Here the CDR3 DNA is all that survives: 36 bases in frame from base 1.

Sequenced: PBMCs. The source of this sequence is a boy younger than 10 in good health and CMV-seronegative. The rearranged segments are TRBV7-2 and TRBJ2-5, with TRBD2 matching 9 junction bases. At the DNA level, the sequence is TGTGCCAGCAGCCGTCGCGGGGGGGAGCAGTACTTC. This codes for CASSRRGGEQYF.